This entry features one T cell receptor beta chain sequence. Germline V CDR1 and CDR2: SGHTA, FQGNSA. This CDR3 has 14 residues. With 4 bases clipped from V and 4 bases from J, the junction kept 5 bases outside the gene matches. These data come from a study of blood T cell repertoires in COVID-19. Overall study: Samples representing acute and convalescent COVID-19 were sourced from the United States, Italy and Spain. From T cells, B-cell-depleted T cells, or PBMCs came the material, which was cDNA or gDNA.

Methods used by the authors: Estimation of nucleated cell counts was performed using reference gene primer amplification. TCRdb's table, derived via immunoSEQ multiplex PCR, lists solely in-frame clones and lacks some. That table supplies the V and J calls and clone size; D and trimming were determined from the DNA. The sample contains 55,000 to 90,000 clones, 81% of which appear only once. The J gene is TRBJ2-5, the V gene TRBV7-2, with 8 bases that match TRBD2. The TCR was taken from a woman in her 70s with acute or convalescent COVID-19. The sequencing input was peripheral blood. Here the CDR3 DNA reads TGTGCCAGCAGCTCGGGGCTAGCGGGAGAGACCCAGTACTTC. This sequence encodes CASSSGLAGETQYF.